This entry features one T cell receptor (beta chain) sequence. The data derive from a study of blood T cell repertoires in COVID-19. On the study more broadly: Specimens from acute and convalescent COVID-19 originated in the United States, Italy and Spain. T cells, B-cell-depleted T cells, or PBMCs supplied cDNA or gDNA.

Authors' processing steps: Estimation of nucleated cell counts relied on the amplification of reference gene primers. Some clones are missing from TCRdb's copy, which holds only in-frame ones; the method was immunoSEQ multiplex PCR. Clonal size and the V and J genes are those of that table, whereas D and trimming came from the DNA. The sample consists of 110,000 or so clones, approximately 81% of them appearing once. This clonotype originated in a middle-aged man with acute or convalescent COVID-19. The sample taken for sequencing was peripheral blood.

DNA of the CDR3: TGTGCCAGTAGTATAATGGGACAGGGGGGAGAGACCCAGTACTTC. Translated: CASSIMGQGGETQYF. This chain connects TRBV19 to TRBJ2-5, with TRBD1 identical over 11 bases. The germline V gene has CDR1 LNHDA and CDR2 SQIVND (reference sequence). This CDR3 region has 15 residues. The ends lost 2 bases at V and 4 bases at J; junction bases unmatched: 3.